A single sample gave rise to the 11 T cell receptor beta chains below, sequenced in a study of cytomegalovirus exposure and HLA in healthy donors. Primers included in the PCR were 60 Vbeta and 13 Jbeta primers. This table comes from immunoSEQ multiplex PCR, and its TCRdb copy is limited to in-frame clones, with some not included. The sample contains about 130,000 clones, approximately 81% of which appear only once. Sequences were obtained from PBMCs. These TCRs come from a man aged 18 to 30 in good health and CMV-seropositive.

CDR3 in DNA: TGCAGCGTTGAAGATCATCAGGGACAGGGGTATGGCTACACCTTC. It is translated as CSVEDHQGQGYGYTF. The chain links TRBV29-1 to TRBJ1-2, with TRBD1 matching over 10 bases. The germline gives CDR1 SQVTM, CDR2 ANQGSEA. Germline trimming cut 0 bases from V and 5 bases from J; bases unmatched to any gene: 6. This CDR3 is built from 15 residues.

This chain uses TRBV4-1 with TRBJ1-1; D not certain. The germline V gene encodes CDR1 MGHRA and CDR2 YSYEKL. The CDR3 sequence is 15 residues long. V lost 1 base and J 1 base, leaving 10 bases between the germline ends. The CDR3 DNA is TGCGCCAGCAGCCAAGGGAGGCATCAGAACACTGAAGCTTTCTTT. It codes for CASSQGRHQNTEAFF.

V usage is TRBV11-2 and J usage is TRBJ1-4, with 10 positions matching TRBD1. CDR3 size: 15 residues. Germline values: CDR1 SGHAT, CDR2 FQNNGV. Trimming at V came to 3 bases and at J to 4 bases, leaving 2 bases not matched to a gene. CDR3 residues: CASSLGQGINEKLFF. DNA for the CDR3: TGTGCCAGCAGCTTGGGACAGGGGATTAATGAAAAACTGTTTTTT.

The chain combines TRBV30 with TRBJ2-3; perhaps TRBD2 as D (6 bases). Trimming took 5 bases from V and 2 from J, leaving 11 bases between them. Germline-derived CDR1 and CDR2 are GTSNPN and SVGIG (reference sequence). This CDR3 is 13 amino acids long. In DNA, the CDR3 is TGTGCCTGGGGACTACAGGACACAGATACGCAGTATTTT. Protein: CAWGLQDTDTQYF.

This clone was counted between two and nine times. The J gene is TRBJ1-1, the V gene TRBV25-1; maybe TRBD1 (5 bases). Per the germline V gene, CDR1 is MGHDK and CDR2 is SYGVNS. CDR3 size: 15 residues. Trimming took off 5 bases at V and 5 bases at J, with 18 bases between the two ends. The CDR3 DNA sequence: TGTGCCAGCAGTCCGTGGGCAGGGAAGAGGACTGAAGCTTTCTTT. It translates to CASSPWAGKRTEAFF.

J is TRBJ1-4 and V is TRBV19; 7 bases map to TRBD1. Germline lookup yields CDR1 LNHDA and CDR2 SQIVND (reference sequence). J was trimmed by 0 bases and V by 8 bases; bases with no gene match: 6. The CDR3 is 15 residues long. The CDR3: CASRDRAATNEKLFF. As DNA, the CDR3 is TGTGCCAGTCGGGACAGAGCCGCAACTAATGAAAAACTGTTTTTT.

The chain has TRBV9 and TRBJ1-1; D not certain. CDR1 is SGDLS and CDR2 is YYNGEE in the germline V gene. The V gene lost 0 bases and the J gene lost 3 bases, with 6 bases spanning the gap. The CDR3 sequence is 13 residues long. The CDR3 here is CASSVVGDTEAFF. The CDR3 nucleotides are TGTGCCAGCAGCGTAGTAGGAGACACTGAAGCTTTCTTT.

The rearrangement uses TRBV7-9 and TRBJ2-1; 10 positions match TRBD2. The J segment lost 6 bases and the V segment lost 5 bases, leaving 7 bases of the junction unmatched. Germline V gives CDR1 SEHNR, CDR2 FQNEAQ (reference sequence). There are 15 residues in the CDR3. The CDR3 coding sequence is TGTGCCAGCAGCCGAGCGGGGGGGCCGATCAATGAGCAGTTCTTC. Protein: CASSRAGGPINEQFF.

The chain uses TRBV15 and TRBJ2-3; D is perhaps TRBD2 (6 bases). CDR3 length: 17 residues. V dropped 3 bases and J dropped 7 bases, with 23 bases sitting between them. In germline, CDR1 is LNHNV, CDR2 YYDKDF (reference sequence). CDR3 sequence: CATSRPVAGMTSYTQYF. DNA of the CDR3: TGTGCCACCAGCAGGCCCGTCGCGGGAATGACGTCTTATACGCAGTATTTT.

This clone occurred a few times. The chain employs TRBV5-8 and TRBJ2-7; possibly TRBD1 for D (6 bases). The germline CDR1 and CDR2 sequences are SGHTS and YDEGEE. V lost 0 bases, J lost 2 bases, and 12 bases lay in between. This CDR3 region has 15 residues. CDR3 residues: CASSLGAGVTYEQYF. The CDR3 nucleotides read TGTGCCAGCAGCTTGGGGGCAGGGGTTACCTACGAGCAGTACTTC.

The genes are TRBV7-2 and TRBJ1-1; the D gene is possibly TRBD1 (6 bases). Deletions cut 4 bases from V and 9 bases from J, with 18 bases between. The germline V gene has CDR1 SGHTA and CDR2 FQGNSA. This CDR3 is built from 14 residues. The CDR3 reads CASSSGQPNQKAFF. DNA for the CDR3: TGTGCCAGCAGCTCAGGACAGCCAAACCAGAAAGCTTTCTTT.